The rows below give T cell receptor beta chains drawn from one sample of a study of blood T cell repertoires in COVID-19. Data came from immunoSEQ multiplex PCR; TCRdb stores just in-frame clones and leaves some out. Of approximately 120,000 clones in the sample, about 79% are singletons; the top ten hold about 40%. Sequencing input: peripheral blood. The receptors were gathered from a middle-aged man with active or convalescent COVID-19. The CDR3 runs from the conserved cysteine through the conserved F or W. Fields, in order: V gene, J gene, clone size, D gene, CDR3 length, CDR3 DNA, CDR3 protein. A D gene is named only where the DNA matches it firmly. Some rows mark clone size as missing; the rest say once, few, many or name a class of expanded clone.

>TRBV7-2|TRBJ1-3|NA|NA|14
TGTGCCAGCAGCTTCGACAGTCTGGAAAACACCATATATTTT
CASSFDSLENTIYF
>TRBV4-3|TRBJ1-1|NA|NA|15
TGCGCCAGCAGCCAAGAAGGAGGGGTCGGGACTGAAGCTTTCTTT
CASSQEGGVGTEAFF
>TRBV7-2|TRBJ2-3|NA|TRBD2|19
TGTGCCAGCAGCCCCTCCTGGGAGGGCCCCAAACTCAGGCCAGATACGCAGTATTTT
CASSPSWEGPKLRPDTQYF
>TRBV6-2/TRBV6-3|TRBJ2-2|NA|TRBD1|16
TGTGCCAGCAGTCTATACAGGGGTCTCAGCACCGGGGAGCTGTTTTTT
CASSLYRGLSTGELFF
>TRBV11-1|TRBJ1-2|NA|NA|16
TGTGCCAGCAGCTTTGGATGGTCGGGGTTCAACTATGGCTACACCTTC
CASSFGWSGFNYGYTF
>TRBV4-1|TRBJ1-5|NA|NA|10
TGCGCCAGAGACTCGAGGCCCCAGCATTTT
CARDSRPQHF
>TRBV2|TRBJ2-3|NA|NA|12
TGTGCCAGCAGTGGAGGCACAGATACGCAGTATTTT
CASSGGTDTQYF
>TRBV12-3/TRBV12-4|TRBJ1-2|NA|NA|12
TGTGCCAGCAGGGAAGGGGGTGATGGCTACACCTTC
CASREGGDGYTF
>TRBV28|TRBJ1-1|NA|TRBD1|18
TGTGCCAGCAGTTTAATTCGGGGACAGCTATCCCGGGGTACTGAAGCTTTCTTT
CASSLIRGQLSRGTEAFF
>TRBV5-1|TRBJ1-2|NA|TRBD1|15
TGCGCCAGCAGCCGGGACAGGGGCACCAGATCGGGCTACACCTTC
CASSRDRGTRSGYTF
>TRBV19|TRBJ1-5|NA|NA|14
TGTGCCAGTAGTATCACAGGTCCCGGTCAGCCCCAGCATTTT
CASSITGPGQPQHF
>TRBV24-1|TRBJ2-1|NA|TRBD1|16
TGTGCCACCAGTGATTTAAGGGACAGGGGATACAATGAGCAGTTCTTC
CATSDLRDRGYNEQFF
>TRBV27|TRBJ1-4|NA|NA|14
TGTGCCAGCAGTTTGCGTGGGGGCTCGGAAAAACTGTTTTTT
CASSLRGGSEKLFF
>TRBV19|TRBJ1-1|once|NA|15
TGTGCCAGTATCACCACGACAGGTGTAAACACTGAAGCTTTCTTT
CASITTTGVNTEAFF
>TRBV30|TRBJ2-5|few|TRBD2|16
TGTGCCTGGACAGGCCTAGGGCGGGGGAGCCCAGAGACCCAGTACTTC
CAWTGLGRGSPETQYF
>TRBV19|TRBJ1-2|NA|NA|12
TGTGCCAGTAGTAGGGCAGGTTATGGCTACACCTTC
CASSRAGYGYTF
>TRBV19|TRBJ2-3|few|NA|16
TGTGCCAGTAGTACCTCTCGGGGGGCTGGCACAGATACGCAGTATTTT
CASSTSRGAGTDTQYF
>TRBV5-1|TRBJ2-5|many|TRBD1|14
TGCGCCAGCAGCACAGACAGGGAGTCGGAGACCCAGTACTTC
CASSTDRESETQYF
>TRBV27|TRBJ1-2|once|TRBD1|15
TGTGCCAGCCTGAGGTCGGCAGGGGGCAACTATGGCTACACCTTC
CASLRSAGGNYGYTF
>TRBV5-1|TRBJ2-5|NA|NA|15
TGCGCCAGCAGCCGGAATACAGGCGACCAAGAGACCCAGTACTTC
CASSRNTGDQETQYF
>TRBV29-1|TRBJ1-3|NA|NA|13
TGCAGCGTTCCGGGTGATTCTGGAAACACCATATATTTT
CSVPGDSGNTIYF
>TRBV7-3|TRBJ2-3|NA|NA|16
TGTGCCAGCAGCCCCCAAAAGGGGGTTAGCACAGATACGCAGTATTTT
CASSPQKGVSTDTQYF
>TRBV2|TRBJ1-2|NA|NA|13
TGTGCCAGCAGGTCGACAGGACCCTATGGCTACACCTTC
CASRSTGPYGYTF
>TRBV7-9|TRBJ2-6|once|NA|14
TGTGCCAGCAGCGTGACAGAAAGGGCCAACGTCCTGACTTTC
CASSVTERANVLTF
>TRBV27|TRBJ1-1|once|NA|14
TGTGCCAGCAGTCTAGGAACAGGCCGGACTGAAGCTTTCTTT
CASSLGTGRTEAFF
>TRBV6-5|TRBJ1-5|NA|NA|14
TGTGCCAGCACCGAACAAACAGGGAATCAGCCCCAGCATTTT
CASTEQTGNQPQHF
>TRBV7-2|TRBJ2-5|few|TRBD1|15
TGTGCCAGCAGCTTAGTACAGGGGGCTTTGAAGACCCAGTACTTC
CASSLVQGALKTQYF
>TRBV4-3|TRBJ1-4|NA|NA|15
TGCGCCAGCAGCCTTACAGACGCAACTAATGAAAAACTGTTTTTT
CASSLTDATNEKLFF
>TRBV4-1|TRBJ1-4|NA|NA|16
TGCGCCAGCAGCGGACCCCAGGGGATGGGTCATGAAAAACTGTTTTTT
CASSGPQGMGHEKLFF
>TRBV30|TRBJ2-2|NA|NA|12
TGTGCCTGGAGCCTCCCTACCGGGGAGCTGTTTTTT
CAWSLPTGELFF
>TRBV19|TRBJ2-7|NA|TRBD1|15
TGTGCCAGTAGTTTAACAGGGGCAGCCCTTTACGAGCAGTACTTC
CASSLTGAALYEQYF
>TRBV28|TRBJ1-5|NA|NA|18
TGTGCCAGCAGTTTATGGAGGCGAGGGACTTATAGCAATCAGCCCCAGCATTTT
CASSLWRRGTYSNQPQHF
>TRBV3-1/TRBV3-2|TRBJ2-5|NA|TRBD2|18
TGTGCCAGCAGCCAAGAGTTTGGAGTCCTAGCGGGAGCGAAGACCCAGTACTTC
CASSQEFGVLAGAKTQYF
>TRBV5-1|TRBJ2-3|NA|TRBD2|17
TGCGCCAGCAGCTCTGGGCGGGGGAGTCGGGGCACAGATACGCAGTATTTT
CASSSGRGSRGTDTQYF
>TRBV3-1/TRBV3-2|TRBJ2-1|NA|NA|14
TGTGCCAGCAGCCAAGATGTAGTAGTCAATGAGCAGTTCTTC
CASSQDVVVNEQFF
>TRBV27|TRBJ1-4|few|NA|12
TGTGCCAGCAGCCGGCCTAGTGAAAAACTGTTTTTT
CASSRPSEKLFF
>TRBV5-4|TRBJ2-1|NA|TRBD1|16
TGTGCCAGCAGCTCGCCCGGGACAGGGCGTTCTAATGAGCAGTTCTTC
CASSSPGTGRSNEQFF
>TRBV6-5|TRBJ1-5|NA|TRBD1|15
TGTGCCAGCAGTTTAGGGACAGCTAGCAATCAGCCCCAGCATTTT
CASSLGTASNQPQHF
>TRBV30|TRBJ2-3|once|TRBD2|12
TGTGCCTGGAGATCGGGACTAGCGGAGCAGTATTTT
CAWRSGLAEQYF
>TRBV20-1|TRBJ2-3|once|TRBD1|11
TGCAGTGCTCTGACAGGGGATACGCAGTATTTT
CSALTGDTQYF
>TRBV20-1|TRBJ2-5|NA|TRBD2|14
TGCAGTGCTGGTGGGACTAGCGGCCAAGAGACCCAGTACTTC
CSAGGTSGQETQYF
>TRBV25-1|TRBJ1-1|NA|NA|15
TGTGCCAGCAGAAGCGCATCAGGGGCAAACACTGAAGCTTTCTTT
CASRSASGANTEAFF
>TRBV27|TRBJ1-1|NA|TRBD1|13
TGTGCCAGCAGTACCCGACAGGGGACTGAAGCTTTCTTT
CASSTRQGTEAFF
>TRBV24-1|TRBJ2-1|NA|TRBD2|16
TGTGCCACCAGTTTGAAACTAGCGGGGGGGAAGGATGAGCAGTTCTTC
CATSLKLAGGKDEQFF
>TRBV21-1|TRBJ1-5|NA|NA|18
TGTGCCAGCAGCACCCAAGGGGAAGTGGAAGATAGCAATCAGCCCCAGCATTTT
CASSTQGEVEDSNQPQHF
>TRBV7-6|TRBJ1-2|NA|TRBD1|13
TGTGCCAGCAGCCCAGGGACAGTCTATGGCTACACCTTC
CASSPGTVYGYTF
>TRBV5-6|TRBJ2-3|NA|NA|15
TGTGCCAGCAGCTTGCATAGGGGCTCTACAGATACGCAGTATTTT
CASSLHRGSTDTQYF
>TRBV30|TRBJ1-2|NA|NA|14
TGTGCCGGAACCGGGACTAGAGGGATCTATGGCTACACCTTC
CAGTGTRGIYGYTF
>TRBV5-6|TRBJ1-1|NA|NA|15
TGTGCCAGCAGCTTCCCAAGGGGGAAGAACACTGAAGCTTTCTTT
CASSFPRGKNTEAFF
>TRBV5-1|TRBJ1-1|NA|NA|17
TGCGCCAGCAGCCTATATCTACAGGGCGAGGGGAACACTGAAGCTTTCTTT
CASSLYLQGEGNTEAFF
>TRBV6-5|TRBJ1-2|NA|NA|13
TGTGCCAGCAGTTACGGGGGCAGCTATGGCTACACCTTC
CASSYGGSYGYTF
>TRBV19|TRBJ2-5|NA|NA|13
TGTGCCAGTAGTAGACTAGTGGGGGAGACCCAGTACTTC
CASSRLVGETQYF
>TRBV19|TRBJ2-1|NA|TRBD1|12
TGTGCCAGTTCAGACAGGGTCCATGAGCAGTTCTTC
CASSDRVHEQFF
>TRBV5-1|TRBJ2-3|NA|NA|14
TGCGCCAGCAGCTTAGAGCGGCGCACAGATACGCAGTATTTT
CASSLERRTDTQYF
>TRBV30|TRBJ1-1|NA|TRBD1|15
TGTGCCTGGACCCGAAAGGGACAGGGGGCGCGAGAAGCTTTCTTT
CAWTRKGQGAREAFF